These T cell receptor beta chains were read from a single sample in a study of OX40 agonist ivuxolimab in advanced cancers. Here immunoSEQ multiplex PCR was the method, and the copy in TCRdb shows in-frame clones only, minus some. Here the sample spans about 16,000 clones, 80% to 95% being singletons. The material sequenced was CD4+ or CD8+ T cells sorted from blood, taken in a trial of the OX40 agonist ivuxolimab. Every receptor here comes from an adult with an advanced solid tumor such as melanoma, head and neck, liver or kidney cancer. Each CDR3 is given with its conserved first and last residue. A D gene is named only where the DNA matches it firmly. Size tells how often a clone was seen (once, few, many) or the class of an expanded clone, and some rows leave it out.

abundance	v_gene	d_gene	j_gene	CDR3nt	CDR3aa
.	TRBV5-6	.	TRBJ2-1	TGTGCCAGCAGCTTGCTCCGGGGGAACAATGAGCAGTTCTTC	CASSLLRGNNEQFF
.	TRBV11-3	TRBD2	TRBJ2-1	TGTGCCAGCAGCCCCCGGATTAGCGGGAGGCAGTATGAGCAGTTCTTC	CASSPRISGRQYEQFF
few	TRBV6-5	TRBD2	TRBJ2-7	TGTGCCAGCAGTTACGGGCTAGCGGGATCCTCCTACGAGCAGTACTTC	CASSYGLAGSSYEQYF
.	TRBV6-1	.	TRBJ1-1	TGTGCCAGCAGGGGATGGGAGGGGAACACTGAAGCTTTCTTT	CASRGWEGNTEAFF
.	TRBV7-8	TRBD2	TRBJ2-7	TGTGCCAGCAGCGTGACTAGCAATCTCTACGAGCAGTACTTC	CASSVTSNLYEQYF
.	TRBV27	TRBD2	TRBJ2-1	TGTGCCAGCGGTACCGTCGGGTGGCAGGGGTCGGGACTAGCGATACATGAGCAGTTCTTC	CASGTVGWQGSGLAIHEQFF
once	TRBV11-3	.	TRBJ2-7	TGTGCCAGCAGCTCCAGGGAATCCTACGAGCAGTACTTC	CASSSRESYEQYF
.	TRBV27	.	TRBJ2-6	TGTGCCAGCAGTCCACATACTCTCCGGGGACGGATCTCTGGGGCCAACGTCCTGACTTTC	CASSPHTLRGRISGANVLTF
.	TRBV27	TRBD1	TRBJ2-7	TGTGCCAGCGGGACAGGCCCCTACGAGCAGTACTTC	CASGTGPYEQYF
.	TRBV27	.	TRBJ1-5	TGTGCCAGCAGTGAAGGTCGTCAGCCCCAGCATTTT	CASSEGRQPQHF
.	TRBV4-3	.	TRBJ1-1	TGCGCCAGCAGCGAAGATAACACTGAAGCTTTCTTT	CASSEDNTEAFF
.	TRBV7-9	TRBD2	TRBJ2-2	TGTGCCAGCAGCTTAGTTGGACTAGCGGGAGGGCCGTCCACCGGGGAGCTGTTTTTT	CASSLVGLAGGPSTGELFF
.	TRBV7-6	.	TRBJ2-2	TGTGCCAGCACCACACCCATGCACGGGGAGCTGTTTTTT	CASTTPMHGELFF
.	TRBV9	.	TRBJ2-1	TGTGCCAGCAGCGTAGACCTTCACAATGAGCAGTTCTTC	CASSVDLHNEQFF
.	TRBV5-5	.	TRBJ2-7	TGTGCCAGCAGCACGTCCAGTAGCAACGAGCAGTACTTC	CASSTSSSNEQYF
.	TRBV4-1	.	TRBJ1-1	TGCGCCACCTCAGGACAGCTGAACACTGAAGCTTTCTTT	CATSGQLNTEAFF
.	TRBV11-2	.	TRBJ2-1	TGTGCCAGCAGCTTCGGGAGCACGGGGGCAGACTACAATGAGCAGTTCTTC	CASSFGSTGADYNEQFF
.	TRBV7-9	.	TRBJ1-1	TGTGCCAGCAGCTTAGCGCCAGGGGACACTGAAGCTTTCTTT	CASSLAPGDTEAFF
.	TRBV30	.	TRBJ1-2	TGTGCCTGGAGTGGGGCGGGGAGTCTGGGCACCTTC	CAWSGAGSLGTF
once	TRBV4-3	TRBD1	TRBJ1-1	TGCGCCAGCAGCCAAGTAGTTTCGACAGGGGAGGACACTGAAGCTTTCTTT	CASSQVVSTGEDTEAFF
.	TRBV29-1	.	TRBJ2-1	TGCAGCGGGTCCTCGTACAATGAGCAGTTCTTC	CSGSSYNEQFF
.	TRBV20-1	.	TRBJ2-7	TGCAGTGCCCGGGGTTCCTACGAGCAGTACTTC	CSARGSYEQYF
.	TRBV6-1	TRBD2	TRBJ2-7	TGTGCCAGCAAGGGACTAGCGCTTTACGAGCAGTACTTC	CASKGLALYEQYF